The 7 T cell receptor beta chains listed next were all sequenced from one sample in a study of cytomegalovirus exposure and HLA in healthy donors. Primers for the PCR totalled 60 Vbeta and 13 Jbeta. Using immunoSEQ multiplex PCR, the repertoire was profiled, and TCRdb retains in-frame clones only, with some absent. The sample table sets out 100,000 to 150,000 clones. Sequencing input: PBMCs. The receptors derive from a man aged 40-50 years in good health and CMV-seronegative.

The chain has TRBV6-6 and TRBJ2-3, with D possibly matching TRBD1 (6 bases). The germline gives CDR1 MNHNY, CDR2 SVGAGI (reference sequence). V was cut by 4 bases and J by 5 bases, with 16 bases left in between. CDR3 size: 15 residues. DNA of the CDR3: TGTGCCAGCAGTTTAATCAGGGGTATAAAAGATACGCAGTATTTT. It codes for CASSLIRGIKDTQYF.

This chain links TRBV5-6 with TRBJ2-5; 8 nucleotides agree with TRBD1. The V gene's germline CDR1 is SGHDT and CDR2 YYEEEE. V was pared by 4 bases and J by 5 bases, with 7 bases of the junction left unmatched. The CDR3 has 14 residues. In DNA form, the CDR3 reads TGTGCCAGCAGCCGTCGGACAGGGAGGGAGACCCAGTACTTC. Translated: CASSRRTGRETQYF.

This rearrangement joins TRBV27 to TRBJ2-3; the match to TRBD2 covers 13 bases. V lost 8 bases and J lost 5; bases outside the gene matches: 7. Looked up from germline, CDR1 is MNHEY and CDR2 is SMNVEV (reference sequence). CDR3 size: 15 residues. CDR3 bases: TGTGCCAGCTTACTAGCGGGAGGGCCAGAAGATACGCAGTATTTT. Translating it yields CASLLAGGPEDTQYF.

V and J are TRBV4-2 and TRBJ2-1; perhaps TRBD2 as D (6 bases). This CDR3 region has 16 residues. Deletions cut 1 base from V and 0 bases from J, with 10 bases between. From germline, CDR1 is LGHNA and CDR2 YNFKEQ. The CDR3 sequence: CASSQVGGTSYNEQFF. In nucleotides, the CDR3 is TGTGCCAGCAGCCAAGTTGGAGGGACCTCCTACAATGAGCAGTTCTTC.

The chain joins TRBV6-1 to TRBJ1-1, with D possibly TRBD1 on 6 matching bases. The V and J ends lost 0 bases and 8 bases respectively, with 10 bases between them. The CDR3 consists of 13 residues. CDR1 is MNHNS, CDR2 SASEGT, per germline. The CDR3 protein is CASSEAYGTEAFF. The DNA for the CDR3 is TGTGCCAGCAGTGAAGCGTACGGGACAGAAGCTTTCTTT.

The chain carries TRBV7-9 and TRBJ2-1; 10 bases line up with TRBD2. In germline, CDR1 is SEHNR, CDR2 FQNEAQ (reference sequence). V shed 2 bases and J 9 bases; nucleotides not matched to a gene: 16. There are 18 residues in the CDR3. The CDR3 sequence is CASSLPPRLAGTRGEQFF. In nucleotides, the CDR3 is TGTGCCAGCAGCTTACCCCCTCGACTAGCGGGTACGAGGGGTGAGCAGTTCTTC.

J is TRBJ1-3 and V is TRBV30, with D maybe TRBD1 (5 bases). The CDR3 length is 13 residues. V shed 4 bases and J shed 7 bases, with 14 bases lying between them. Germline loops: CDR1 GTSNPN, CDR2 SVGIG (reference sequence). The CDR3 region is CAWTGLMGNTIYF. The CDR3 DNA reads as TGTGCCTGGACGGGACTGATGGGGAACACCATATATTTT.